Listed here are 15 T cell receptor beta chains from one sample, sequenced in a study of cytomegalovirus exposure and HLA in healthy donors. TCRdb keeps only in-frame clones here, not all; method: immunoSEQ multiplex PCR. The table lists about 49,000 clones, around 91% of them singletons. Specimen: PBMCs. Receptors originate from a man aged 18 to 29 in good health and CMV-seronegative.

V gene TRBV6-5 combines with J gene TRBJ1-4; 9 bases fit TRBD1. The V and J ends lost 6 bases and 7 bases, in that order; junction bases with no gene match: 9. CDR3 length equals 15 residues. Germline assignment: CDR1 MNHEY and CDR2 SVGAGI. CDR3 sequence reads: CASSISTGGSEKLFF. The CDR3 region has the DNA TGTGCCAGCAGCATCTCGACAGGGGGTTCTGAAAAACTGTTTTTT.

This sequence joins TRBV30 and TRBJ2-7; 10 bases match TRBD1. V shed 1 base, J shed 2 bases, and the junction held 5 bases outside the gene matches. Germline V gene lookup returns CDR1 GTSNPN and CDR2 SVGIG (reference sequence). The CDR3 has 15 residues. CDR3 bases: TGTGCCTGGAGTGCCTGGACAGGGGGAACCTACGAGCAGTACTTC. Amino acids: CAWSAWTGGTYEQYF.

The chain links TRBV29-1 to TRBJ1-2; 7 bases are a match to TRBD1. The V and J ends lost 7 bases and 7 bases, in that order; junction bases with no gene match: 15. Looked up from germline, CDR1 is SQVTM and CDR2 is ANQGSEA. The CDR3 spans 14 residues. The CDR3 loop reads CSAGWDNRGSGYTF. CDR3 nucleotides: TGCAGCGCTGGGTGGGATAACAGGGGTTCTGGCTACACCTTC.

This rearrangement joins TRBV19 to TRBJ1-3; perhaps TRBD1 as D (5 bases). The CDR3 covers 17 residues. V lost 9 bases and J lost 0, with 21 bases in between. Germline CDR1 and CDR2: LNHDA and SQIVND (reference sequence). In DNA, the CDR3 is TGTGCCAGCCGGGACTCATTTAAGGGAACCTCTGGAAACACCATATATTTT. This gives the protein CASRDSFKGTSGNTIYF.

V is TRBV25-1 and J is TRBJ1-2; TRBD1 might be the D (6 bases). Looked up from germline, CDR1 is MGHDK and CDR2 is SYGVNS. Deletions cut 2 bases from V and 8 bases from J, with 18 bases between. The CDR3 length is 15 residues. CDR3 residues: CASSEVGGGVRGYTF. The CDR3 bases are TGTGCCAGCAGTGAAGTGGGAGGGGGTGTCCGAGGCTACACCTTC.

This clone was found once. This chain links TRBV9 with TRBJ2-2, with D hard to call. The CDR3 is 13 amino acids. The V gene lost 0 bases and the J gene lost 3 bases, with 3 bases spanning the gap. Germline CDR1 SGDLS, CDR2 YYNGEE. The CDR3 DNA follows: TGTGCCAGCAGCGTAGCGGACACCGGGGAGCTGTTTTTT. Translating it yields CASSVADTGELFF.

The gene calls are TRBV7-7 and TRBJ2-7; 7 bases are shared with TRBD1. CDR3 size: 15 residues. V shed 0 bases, J shed 3 bases, and the junction held 5 bases outside the gene matches. Germline CDR1 SSHAT, CDR2 FNYEAQ (reference sequence). CDR3: CASSLAPGQRYEQYF. The CDR3 coding sequence is TGTGCCAGCAGCTTAGCCCCGGGACAGCGCTACGAGCAGTACTTC. The full variable domain, its missing parts supplied by reference TRBV7-7 and TRBJ2-7, is GAGVSQSPRYKVTKRGQDVTLRCDPISSHATLYWYQQALGQGPEFLTYFNYEAQPDKSGLPSDRFSAERPEGSISTLTIQRTEQRDSAMYRCASSLAPGQRYEQYFGPGTRLTVT.

The gene calls are TRBV6-5 and TRBJ2-7, with 8 bases matching TRBD2. CDR1 and CDR2 from the germline V gene are MNHEY and SVGAGI. The V segment lost 2 bases and the J segment 6 bases; nucleotides outside the gene matches: 6. The CDR3 extends over 14 amino acids. As DNA, the CDR3 is TGTGCCAGCAGTTACCTCGGACTAGCTGGCGAGCAGTACTTC. Encoded protein: CASSYLGLAGEQYF.

In DNA form, the CDR3 reads TGCGCCAGCAGCTTGTTAGAGCGGACTAGCGGGACCTCCACCTACGAGCAGTACTTC. This gives the protein CASSLLERTSGTSTYEQYF. V usage is TRBV5-1 and J usage is TRBJ2-7; TRBD2 matches 12 bases. The length of the CDR3 is 19 residues. Germline V gene sequence: CDR1 SGHRS, CDR2 YFSETQ. Losses at the gene ends were 1 base for V and 2 bases for J; bases not matched to a gene: 13.

The chain has TRBV7-2 and TRBJ2-7; D gene ambiguous. Trimming cost V 2 bases and J 3 bases, with 14 bases left between them. From germline, CDR1 is SGHTA and CDR2 FQGNSA. The length of the CDR3 is 15 residues. The CDR3 protein is CASSLYRRVDYEQYF. The DNA of the CDR3 is TGTGCCAGCAGCTTATATCGCCGAGTTGACTACGAGCAGTACTTC.

V gene TRBV30 combines with J gene TRBJ2-1, with a tentative D call TRBD2 (6 bases). Germline V gives CDR1 GTSNPN, CDR2 SVGIG (reference sequence). V dropped 1 base and J dropped 5 bases, with 12 bases sitting between them. This CDR3 comprises 14 residues. CDR3: CAWSARRDHNEQFF. The CDR3 region has the DNA TGTGCCTGGAGTGCGAGGAGGGACCACAATGAGCAGTTCTTC.

This rearrangement joins TRBV25-1 to TRBJ2-7, with 9 bases fitting TRBD2. Germline V gene lookup returns CDR1 MGHDK and CDR2 SYGVNS. This CDR3 comprises 15 residues. V lost 2 bases, J lost 4 bases, and 6 bases stayed unmatched. CDR3 protein: CASSERSTSGYEQYF. The CDR3, as DNA: TGTGCCAGCAGTGAAAGGTCGACTAGCGGATACGAGCAGTACTTC.

V usage is TRBV28 and J usage is TRBJ2-3; 12 nucleotides align to TRBD2. The CDR3 runs 15 residues. Per the germline V gene, CDR1 is MDHEN and CDR2 is SYDVKM. With V trimmed by 6 bases and J by 9 bases, 10 bases remained unmatched. Here the CDR3 reads CASSPAASGRVTQYF. DNA for the CDR3: TGTGCCAGCAGCCCCGCGGCTAGCGGGAGGGTCACGCAGTATTTT.

V is TRBV6-1 and J is TRBJ1-1, with 8 positions matching TRBD1. This CDR3 contains 13 residues. The V gene's germline CDR1 is MNHNS and CDR2 SASEGT. The J segment lost 4 bases and the V segment lost 8 bases, leaving 6 bases of the junction unmatched. CDR3 in DNA: TGTGCCAGCCGTCAGGGGGCTGCCACTGAAGCTTTCTTT. This encodes CASRQGAATEAFF.

A few counts support this clone. The chain combines TRBV5-1 with TRBJ2-7, with D perhaps TRBD1 (5 bases). CDR3 length: 11 residues. Per germline, CDR1 SGHRS and CDR2 YFSETQ. Deletions cut 4 bases from V and 7 bases from J, with 9 bases between. CDR3 nucleotides: TGCGCCAGCAGCGAAGGGGCAGAGCAGTACTTC. Its translation: CASSEGAEQYF. Filled out from reference TRBV5-1 and TRBJ2-7, the complete variable domain reads KAGVTQTPRYLIKTRGQQVTLSCSPISGHRSVSWYQQTPGQGLQFLFEYFSETQRNKGNFPGRFSGRQFSNSRSEMNVSTLELGDSALYLCASSEGAEQYFGPGTRLTVT.